The present T cell receptor (beta chain) was sequenced within a study of T-cell reconstitution after alpha-beta-depleted transplantation in children. Unique molecular identifiers were incorporated into the prepared TCRbeta library. Using its own MiXCR run on the PCR reads, TCRdb lists one record per CDR3 protein. This repertoire shows 500,000 or so distinct CDR3 sequences, around a third found once; its top ten account for 2% to 3%. This TCR derives from a human donor who donated a stem cell graft to a child with aplastic anemia. The specimen was PBMCs from the stem cell graft donor, collected from the stem cell graft.

In nucleotides, the CDR3 is TGTGCCAGCAGCTTAGTAGCGGGAGGGCCGGAGCAGTACTTC. Encoded protein: CASSLVAGGPEQYF. This chain connects TRBV11-2 to TRBJ2-7; 11 bases agree with TRBD2. The CDR3 has 14 residues. The trim removed 1 base at V and 7 bases at J, leaving 3 bases unmatched. Germline V gene sequence: CDR1 SGHAT, CDR2 FQNNGV.